This T cell receptor beta chain is from a study of T cell changes during pregnancy in multiple sclerosis (dated by TCRdb to 2018 to 2020). Background on the whole study: In women with multiple sclerosis, the researchers looked at how the T cell repertoire shifted as pregnancy progressed.

The protocol used for the library was the immunoSEQ multiplex PCR assay. Imported from immuneACCESS, the table was reduced by TCRdb to in-frame sequences with V and J called. These copies leave out some clones; in studies compared against another copy, an unresolved V gene accounts for under half, and the cause of the remainder is not known. This sample comprises 40,000 or so clones, around nine tenths of them detected only once. The biggest ten clones account for 0.45% to 0.55% of the sample. Note on this clone: This clone's antigen is unknown. The input lacks base qualities; no much larger clone sits a single base away.

The CDR3 numbers 12 residues from cysteine through phenylalanine. The only DNA kept is the CDR3, 36 bases in frame from the first base. V and J are truncated by 0 bases and 10 bases respectively, leaving an intervening sequence of 9 bases. Taken from the germline V gene, the CDR1 and CDR2 loops are LGHNA and YNFKEQ. The sample here was CD4+ T cells from peripheral blood mononuclear cells, taken in the first trimester of pregnancy. This receptor chain uses TRBV4-2 and TRBJ1-2; there is no confident call for the D gene. The TCR was taken from a female donor in good health, enrolled as a control in a pregnancy study. The encoded CDR3 is CASSQDRNYYTF. Read as DNA, the sequence is TGTGCCAGCAGCCAAGACAGAAATTACTACACCTTC.